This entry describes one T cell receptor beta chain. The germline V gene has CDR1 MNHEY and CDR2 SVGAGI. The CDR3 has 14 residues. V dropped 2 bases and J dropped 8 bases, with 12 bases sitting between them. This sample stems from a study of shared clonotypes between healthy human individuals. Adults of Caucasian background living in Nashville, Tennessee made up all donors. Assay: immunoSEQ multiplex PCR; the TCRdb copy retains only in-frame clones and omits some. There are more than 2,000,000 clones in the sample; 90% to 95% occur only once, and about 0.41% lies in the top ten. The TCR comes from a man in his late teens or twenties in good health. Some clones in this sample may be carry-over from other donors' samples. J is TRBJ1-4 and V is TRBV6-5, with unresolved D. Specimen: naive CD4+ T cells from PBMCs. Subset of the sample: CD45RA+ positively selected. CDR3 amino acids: CASSYRPRPEKLFF. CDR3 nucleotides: TGTGCCAGCAGTTACAGGCCCCGGCCGGAAAAACTGTTTTTT.